The present entry profiles one TCR beta chain with its context. As yet, its antigen is unknown. This entry is derived from a study of CD8+ T cells in alopecia areata. RNA extraction and reverse transcription yielded cDNA as sequencing template. The protocol was immunoSEQ multiplex PCR, while the TCRdb copy is restricted to in-frame clones and leaves out a portion. The table lists nearly 7,000 clones, 65% to 75% of them singletons. As for treatment: oral pan-JAK inhibitor, 5-10 mg twice daily. Lesional scalp punch biopsies and peripheral blood were collected from alopecia areata patients. Findings and caveats of the study: Tissue-resident alphabeta T cells belonging to normal skin likewise get sequenced within scalp specimens. Persistence during tofacitinib was seen for many expanded lesional clones in scalp and blood.

Sequences were derived from skin, sampled at week 4, from a patient treated with tofacitinib. The clonotype originates from a human donor with alopecia areata.

The CDR3 spells CASSQGGLAGRPDTQYF. CDR3 nucleotides: TGCGCCAGCAGCCAAGGGGGGCTAGCGGGGCGCCCAGATACGCAGTATTTT. This chain connects TRBV4-1 to TRBJ2-3; 9 nucleotides line up with TRBD2. This CDR3 spans 17 amino acids. The germline CDR1 and CDR2 sequences are MGHRA and YSYEKL. V shed 1 base, J shed 4 bases, and the junction held 9 bases outside the gene matches.